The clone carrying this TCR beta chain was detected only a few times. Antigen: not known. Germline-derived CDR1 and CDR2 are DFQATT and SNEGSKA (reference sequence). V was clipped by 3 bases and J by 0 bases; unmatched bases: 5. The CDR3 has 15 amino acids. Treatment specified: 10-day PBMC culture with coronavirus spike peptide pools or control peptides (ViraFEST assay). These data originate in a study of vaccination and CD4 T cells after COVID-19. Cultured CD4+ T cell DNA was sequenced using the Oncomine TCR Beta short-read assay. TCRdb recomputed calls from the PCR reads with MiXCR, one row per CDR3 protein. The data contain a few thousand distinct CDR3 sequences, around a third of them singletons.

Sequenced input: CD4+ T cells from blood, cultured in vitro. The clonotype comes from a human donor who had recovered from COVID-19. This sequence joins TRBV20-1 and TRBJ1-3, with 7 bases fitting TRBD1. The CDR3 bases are TGCAGTGCTAGTCCGGGACAGTTCTCTGGAAACACCATATATTTT. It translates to CSASPGQFSGNTIYF.